This entry lists 32 T cell receptor beta chains sequenced from one sample in a study of shared clonotypes between healthy human individuals. TCRdb's copy holds only in-frame clones and misses some; the assay was immunoSEQ multiplex PCR. The data contain about 1.5 million clones, roughly 98% of them singletons. The sequenced sample consisted of naive CD4+ T cells sorted from blood. Regarding subset: CD45RA+ positively selected. The receptors were sampled from a man aged 25 to 45 in good health.

This chain connects TRBV11-2 to TRBJ2-1; 7 nucleotides line up with TRBD1. Per germline, CDR1 SGHAT and CDR2 FQNNGV. This CDR3 has 15 residues. The V segment lost 3 bases and the J segment 5 bases; nucleotides outside the gene matches: 7. In DNA form, the CDR3 reads TGTGCCAGCAGCTTCGAGGGGGCAACCAACAATGAGCAGTTCTTC. This gives the protein CASSFEGATNNEQFF.

The chain uses TRBV28 and TRBJ2-1; TRBD1 is a possible D gene (6 bases). The length of the CDR3 is 16 residues. Trimming took off 6 bases at V and 2 bases at J, with 17 bases between the two ends. Per germline, CDR1 MDHEN and CDR2 SYDVKM. CDR3 protein: CASSRRGGSTYNEQFF. DNA for the CDR3: TGTGCCAGCAGCCGACGTGGGGGCAGTACCTACAATGAGCAGTTCTTC.

The chain links TRBV5-1 to TRBJ1-2; tentative D call: TRBD1 (6 bases). The CDR3 covers 14 residues. Germline-derived CDR1 and CDR2 are SGHRS and YFSETQ. V shed 4 bases and J shed 4 bases, with 14 bases lying between them. The CDR3 nucleotides are TGCGCCAGCAGCCTTACAGGGAAAGGCTATGGCTACACCTTC. Its protein product is CASSLTGKGYGYTF.

The V call is TRBV7-2, the J call TRBJ2-7; 10 positions agree with TRBD1. The CDR3 length is 11 residues. Trimming cost V 4 bases and J 12 bases; bases outside gene matches: 3. Germline CDR1 reads SGHTA; CDR2 reads FQGNSA. The CDR3 DNA sequence: TGTGCCAGCAGCTATCGGGACAGGGGGTACTTC. As protein: CASSYRDRGYF.

The rearrangement joins TRBV6-5 to TRBJ2-7; 8 bases map to TRBD2. CDR1 is MNHEY and CDR2 is SVGAGI in the germline V gene. The CDR3 covers 14 residues. Germline trimming cut 5 bases from V and 2 bases from J; bases unmatched to any gene: 5. CDR3 sequence: CASSPTSGTYEQYF. The CDR3 coding sequence is TGTGCCAGCAGTCCCACTAGCGGCACCTACGAGCAGTACTTC.

The CDR3 nucleotides are TGCGCCAGCAGCTCAACCGGGACTACACTCTCCTACGAGCAGTACTTC. Translating gives CASSSTGTTLSYEQYF. The chain is built from TRBV5-1 and TRBJ2-7, with 7 bases aligning to TRBD2. The V gene end was trimmed by 3 bases and the J gene end by 0 bases; junction bases not matched to a gene: 9. Per the germline V gene, CDR1 is SGHRS and CDR2 is YFSETQ. The CDR3 covers 16 residues.

The chain links TRBV28 to TRBJ2-1, with TRBD2 as a possible D gene (5 bases). The CDR3 is 14 amino acids. In germline, CDR1 is MDHEN, CDR2 SYDVKM. V lost 6 bases, J lost 6 bases, and 15 bases lay in between. CDR3 region: CASRGEEFSNEQFF. CDR3 DNA sequence: TGTGCCAGCAGGGGAGAGGAGTTTTCCAATGAGCAGTTCTTC. Full variable domain (outside the CDR3, taken from reference TRBV28 and TRBJ2-1): DVKVTQSSRYLVKRTGEKVFLECVQDMDHENMFWYRQDPGLGLRLIYFSYDVKMKEKGDIPEGYSVSREKKERFSLILESASTNQTSMYLCASRGEEFSNEQFFGPGTRLTVL.

This chain joins TRBV28 and TRBJ1-4, with 11 positions matching TRBD1. This CDR3 spans 14 amino acids. The ends lost 5 bases at V and 11 bases at J; junction bases unmatched: 7. In germline, CDR1 is MDHEN, CDR2 SYDVKM. The CDR3 DNA reads as TGTGCCAGCAGTCTGGGACAGGGGGTGATGAAACTGTTTTTT. Amino acid sequence: CASSLGQGVMKLFF.

The chain couples TRBV5-1 to TRBJ1-1, with D uncertain. Trimming pared 5 bases from V and 1 base from J, leaving 12 bases between. Per germline, CDR1 SGHRS and CDR2 YFSETQ. The CDR3 has 14 residues. CDR3 nucleotides: TGCGCCAGCAGTCCCGACCCTGGGAACACTGAAGCTTTCTTT. Protein sequence: CASSPDPGNTEAFF.

The CDR3 sequence: CASTPLGTNYGYTF. DNA of the CDR3: TGTGCCAGCACTCCCCTGGGTACAAACTATGGCTACACCTTC. The V call is TRBV7-8, the J call TRBJ1-2; no definite D call. Per germline, CDR1 SGHVS and CDR2 FQNEAQ. The germline V and J ends were trimmed by 7 bases and 2 bases, with 14 bases remaining between them. The CDR3 runs 14 residues.

This clone occurred once. Compared with germline, one end of the junction differs, possibly owing to a read error. This rearrangement joins TRBV7-7 to TRBJ2-7, with 8 nucleotides matching TRBD1. The CDR3 length is 13 residues. Germline V gives CDR1 SSHAT, CDR2 FNYEAQ (reference sequence). The CDR3 nucleotides are TGTGCTAGCAGCCGAGGACAGGGATTCGAGCAGTACTTC. This encodes CASSRGQGFEQYF.

In regard to this clone: The sample carries other DNA sequences with the same CDR3. The chain employs TRBV18 and TRBJ2-7; 9 positions agree with TRBD2. The CDR3 is made up of 15 amino acids. The germline V gene encodes CDR1 KGHSH and CDR2 LQKENI. V shed 3 bases, J shed 0 bases, and the junction held 3 bases outside the gene matches. Here the CDR3 reads CASSPSGRSSYEQYF. CDR3 bases: TGTGCCAGCTCACCTAGCGGGAGAAGCTCCTACGAGCAGTACTTC.

J is TRBJ2-3 and V is TRBV28, with TRBD1 as a possible D gene (5 bases). Trimming pared 4 bases from V and 2 bases from J, leaving 13 bases between. The germline gives CDR1 MDHEN, CDR2 SYDVKM. The CDR3 has 15 amino acids. In DNA, the CDR3 is TGTGCCAGCAGTTACCCTCAGGGCTTCACAGATACGCAGTATTTT. This codes for CASSYPQGFTDTQYF.

The gene calls are TRBV15 and TRBJ2-3, with TRBD1 matching over 7 bases. Looked up from germline, CDR1 is LNHNV and CDR2 is YYDKDF (reference sequence). J was trimmed by 4 bases and V by 0 bases; bases with no gene match: 13. The CDR3 totals 18 residues. CDR3 residues: CATSRDHYRTQGADTQYF. As DNA, the CDR3 is TGTGCCACCAGCAGAGATCATTACAGGACTCAGGGGGCAGATACGCAGTATTTT.

With regard to this clone: The junction departs from the called germline gene at one end, perhaps through a read error. The chain couples TRBV2 to TRBJ2-2; tentative D call: TRBD1 (5 bases). CDR3 length: 11 amino acids. Per germline, CDR1 SNHLY and CDR2 FYNNEI. The CDR3 DNA follows: TGTGCCAGCAGTCTCGCAGGGTCGGTCGTTTTT. It encodes CASSLAGSVVF.

V is TRBV27 and J is TRBJ2-7; 7 nucleotides line up with TRBD2. The V gene's germline CDR1 is MNHEY and CDR2 SMNVEV (reference sequence). J was trimmed by 7 bases and V by 3 bases; bases with no gene match: 6. CDR3 length equals 13 residues. Here the CDR3 DNA reads TGTGCCAGCAGTTTTTGGGGGGGGAAAGAGCAGTACTTC. It specifies CASSFWGGKEQYF.

This clone was picked up one time. J is TRBJ2-1 and V is TRBV9; no firm D call. Between the trimmed V and J ends, which lost 4 bases and 6 bases, there was a span of 20 bases. Germline CDR1 SGDLS, CDR2 YYNGEE. The CDR3 loop spans 16 amino acids. The CDR3 loop is CASSPQVSIWINEQFF. Written as DNA, the CDR3 is TGTGCCAGCAGCCCCCAGGTATCGATATGGATCAATGAGCAGTTCTTC.

The chain carries TRBV7-3 and TRBJ2-1, with D unclear. In germline, CDR1 is SGHTA, CDR2 FQGTGA. CDR3 length equals 15 residues. Trimming took 5 bases from V and 0 from J, leaving 11 bases between them. The CDR3 DNA sequence: TGTGCCAGCAGCACAGCTGTTAGCTCCTACAATGAGCAGTTCTTC. It translates to CASSTAVSSYNEQFF. Complete variable domain (other parts from reference TRBV7-3 and TRBJ2-1): GAGVSQTPSNKVTEKGKYVELRCDPISGHTALYWYRQSLGQGPEFLIYFQGTGAADDSGLPNDRFFAVRPEGSVSTLKIQRTERGDSAVYLCASSTAVSSYNEQFFGPGTRLTVL.

This chain joins TRBV9 and TRBJ2-5; D not resolved. Between the trimmed V and J ends, which lost 0 bases and 5 bases, there was a span of 11 bases. Germline V CDR1 and CDR2: SGDLS, YYNGEE. CDR3 length: 14 amino acids. The CDR3 spells CASSVDIGRETQYF. Written as DNA, the CDR3 is TGTGCCAGCAGCGTAGATATAGGGCGCGAGACCCAGTACTTC.

This chain uses TRBV6-1 with TRBJ2-7; 11 nucleotides align to TRBD2. With 4 bases clipped from V and 4 bases from J, the junction kept 3 bases outside the gene matches. The length of the CDR3 is 14 residues. Germline CDR1 and CDR2: MNHNS and SASEGT. The CDR3 is CASSGLAGRYEQYF. DNA of the CDR3: TGTGCCAGCAGTGGACTAGCGGGGCGGTACGAGCAGTACTTC.

J is TRBJ2-7 and V is TRBV9, with 7 nucleotides matching TRBD1. Germline-derived CDR1 and CDR2 are SGDLS and YYNGEE. The CDR3 extends over 16 amino acids. After removal of 2 bases from V and 0 bases from J, the junction contained 8 bases not matched to a gene. The CDR3 loop reads CASSVADRALSYEQYF. Here the CDR3 DNA reads TGTGCCAGCAGCGTCGCCGACAGGGCCCTCTCCTACGAGCAGTACTTC.

This chain connects TRBV5-1 to TRBJ2-5, with D perhaps matching TRBD1 (6 bases). Trimming removed 5 bases from V and 3 bases from J, with 17 bases in between. CDR3 length equals 15 residues. Germline CDR1 and CDR2: SGHRS and YFSETQ. CDR3 in amino acids: CASRPGHADEETQYF. CDR3 nucleotides: TGCGCCAGCAGACCGGGACATGCGGATGAAGAGACCCAGTACTTC.

This clone was seen a single time. This sequence joins TRBV6-5 and TRBJ2-7, with D possibly being TRBD1 (6 bases). CDR3 length: 14 amino acids. Deletions cut 5 bases from V and 0 bases from J, with 11 bases between. CDR1 is MNHEY, CDR2 SVGAGI, per germline. The CDR3 DNA reads as TGTGCCAGCAGTACGAACAGGGTCTCCTACGAGCAGTACTTC. It specifies CASSTNRVSYEQYF.

The genes are TRBV5-1 and TRBJ1-3; D may be TRBD1 (6 bases). CDR1 and CDR2 (germline): SGHRS, YFSETQ. With 1 base removed from V and 12 bases from J, the gap between germline ends came to 11 bases. This CDR3 has 12 amino acids. CDR3 DNA: TGCGCCAGCAGCTTGAACAGGGAAGTCATATATTTT. It yields the protein CASSLNREVIYF.

V and J are TRBV2 and TRBJ2-1, with a weak D call TRBD1 (5 bases). Trimming took off 5 bases at V and 5 bases at J, with 16 bases between the two ends. In germline, CDR1 is SNHLY, CDR2 FYNNEI. The CDR3 runs to 15 residues. The CDR3 reads CASSRETGHDNEQFF. Written as DNA, the CDR3 is TGTGCCAGCAGTCGAGAAACAGGACATGACAATGAGCAGTTCTTC.

The J gene is TRBJ2-7, the V gene TRBV6-1; D unresolved. The CDR3 spans 15 residues. Germline V gene sequence: CDR1 MNHNS, CDR2 SASEGT. Between the trimmed V and J ends, which lost 6 bases and 3 bases, there was a span of 18 bases. The CDR3 reads CASSKTGPTRYEQYF. The CDR3 bases are TGTGCCAGCAGCAAAACCGGGCCCACCCGCTACGAGCAGTACTTC.

The J gene is TRBJ2-7, the V gene TRBV18; a possible D gene is TRBD2 (6 bases). Germline CDR1 reads KGHSH; CDR2 reads LQKENI. The V and J ends lost 5 bases and 2 bases respectively, with 10 bases between them. The CDR3 runs 13 residues. This chain's CDR3 is CASSGRTAYEQYF. CDR3 nucleotides: TGTGCCAGCTCAGGGAGGACGGCCTACGAGCAGTACTTC.

DNA of the CDR3: TGTGCCAGCAGCTTAGCGCGCTCCTACGAGCAGTACTTC. Translating it yields CASSLARSYEQYF. The V and J genes are TRBV7-2 and TRBJ2-7; no firm D call. This CDR3 region has 13 residues. The V gene lost 0 bases and the J gene lost 0 bases, with 3 bases spanning the gap. Per germline, CDR1 SGHTA and CDR2 FQGNSA.

The J gene is TRBJ2-7, the V gene TRBV29-1; TRBD2 matches 8 bases. Germline CDR1 SQVTM, CDR2 ANQGSEA. With 4 bases clipped from V and 6 bases from J, the junction kept 14 bases outside the gene matches. This CDR3 is 15 amino acids long. The CDR3 coding sequence is TGCAGCGTTGCTTGGTTTAACGGGAGGGAGGGCGAGCAGTACTTC. It specifies CSVAWFNGREGEQYF.

CDR3 amino acids: CASTRQVQETQYF. Written as DNA, the CDR3 is TGTGCCAGCACACGACAGGTTCAAGAGACCCAGTACTTC. The gene calls are TRBV7-2 and TRBJ2-5, with a weak D call TRBD1 (6 bases). V lost 7 bases and J lost 2, with 11 bases in between. The CDR3 contains 13 residues. Germline values: CDR1 SGHTA, CDR2 FQGNSA.

The chain is built from TRBV6-6 and TRBJ2-7, with unresolved D. Germline V gene lookup returns CDR1 MNHNY and CDR2 SVGAGI (reference sequence). The CDR3 extends over 12 amino acids. Trimming shortened V by 8 bases and J by 0 bases, and 8 bases separated the two germline ends. CDR3 in DNA: TGTGCCAGCTCGAAGAGCTCCTACGAGCAGTACTTC. It encodes CASSKSSYEQYF.

CDR3 nucleotides: TGCGCCAGCAGTGAGTCGGGGCAGAAAAACATTCAGTACTTC. It translates to CASSESGQKNIQYF. The chain has TRBV10-1 and TRBJ2-4, with D maybe TRBD1 (5 bases). Trimming removed 0 bases from V and 4 bases from J, with 7 bases in between. This CDR3 has 14 amino acids. CDR1 and CDR2 from the germline V gene are WNHNN and SYGVQD (reference sequence).